This T cell receptor beta chain came from a study of vaccination and CD4 T cells after COVID-19. Study as a whole: Participants, all vaccine recipients, received two doses of either BNT162b2 or mRNA-1273. The authors exposed cells to overlapping spike peptides derived from SARS-CoV-2, HCoV-NL63, HCoV-OC43 and HCoV-229E.

Sequence data for DNA of cultured CD4+ T cells were generated by the Oncomine TCR Beta short-read assay. Each CDR3 protein gets one entry after TCRdb re-called the PCR reads with MiXCR. The repertoire holds over 10,000 distinct CDR3 sequences, with around 60% as singletons. Treatment here: approximately nine-day PBMC culture with coronavirus spike peptide pools or control peptides (ViraFEST assay). ViraFEST grew antigen-specific T cells using peptide pools, then sequenced TCRs. IL-2 (around 10 IU/ml) and peptide pools (around 10 ug/ml) were added to cultures of 1.5 million to 2 million PBMCs per well. Remarks on this clonotype: Its matching antigen is unknown.

This CDR3 has 12 residues. The germline CDR1 and CDR2 sequences are SGHTA and FQGNSA. The V and J ends lost 5 bases and 10 bases respectively, with 9 bases between them. Sequencing input: CD4+ T cells from blood, cultured in vitro. The TCR originated in a human donor who had recovered from COVID-19. V gene TRBV7-2 combines with J gene TRBJ1-6; D gene unclear. Written as DNA, the CDR3 is TGTGCCAGCAGCCCGCAATTCTCACCCCTCCACTTT. This translates into CASSPQFSPLHF.